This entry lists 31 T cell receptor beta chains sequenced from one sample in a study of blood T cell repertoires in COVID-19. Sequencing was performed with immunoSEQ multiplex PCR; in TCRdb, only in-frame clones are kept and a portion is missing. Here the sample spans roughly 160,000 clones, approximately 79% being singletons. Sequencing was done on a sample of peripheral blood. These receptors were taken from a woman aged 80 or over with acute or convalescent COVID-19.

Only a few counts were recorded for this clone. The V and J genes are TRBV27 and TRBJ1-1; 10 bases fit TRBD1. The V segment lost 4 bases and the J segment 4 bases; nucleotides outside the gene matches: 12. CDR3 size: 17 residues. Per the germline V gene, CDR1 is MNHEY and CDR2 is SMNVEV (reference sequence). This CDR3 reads CASSSYLRQGARTEAFF. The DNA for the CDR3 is TGTGCCAGCAGTTCCTACTTACGACAGGGGGCGCGCACTGAAGCTTTCTTT.

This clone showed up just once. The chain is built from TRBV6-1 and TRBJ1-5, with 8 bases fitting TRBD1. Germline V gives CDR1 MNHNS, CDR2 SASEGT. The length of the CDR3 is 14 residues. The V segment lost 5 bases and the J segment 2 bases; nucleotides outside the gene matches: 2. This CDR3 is CASSSTGGNQPQHF. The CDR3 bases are TGTGCCAGCAGTTCGACAGGGGGCAATCAGCCCCAGCATTTT.

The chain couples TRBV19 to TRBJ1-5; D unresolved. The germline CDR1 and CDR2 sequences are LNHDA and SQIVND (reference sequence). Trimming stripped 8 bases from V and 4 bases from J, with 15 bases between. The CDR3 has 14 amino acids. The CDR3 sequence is CASSEGSGNQPQHF. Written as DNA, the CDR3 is TGTGCCAGTTCCGAGGGTTCGGGGAATCAGCCCCAGCATTTT.

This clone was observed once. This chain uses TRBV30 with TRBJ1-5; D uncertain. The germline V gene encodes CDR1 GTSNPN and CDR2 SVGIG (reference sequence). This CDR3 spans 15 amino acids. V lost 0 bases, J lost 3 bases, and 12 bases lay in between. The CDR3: CAWSVQRRINQPQHF. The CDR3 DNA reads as TGTGCCTGGAGTGTACAACGGCGGATCAATCAGCCCCAGCATTTT.

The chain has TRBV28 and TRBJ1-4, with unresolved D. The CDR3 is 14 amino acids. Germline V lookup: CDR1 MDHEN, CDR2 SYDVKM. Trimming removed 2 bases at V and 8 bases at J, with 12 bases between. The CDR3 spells CASSLVAREEKLFF. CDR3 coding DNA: TGTGCCAGCAGTTTAGTAGCCAGAGAAGAAAAACTGTTTTTT.

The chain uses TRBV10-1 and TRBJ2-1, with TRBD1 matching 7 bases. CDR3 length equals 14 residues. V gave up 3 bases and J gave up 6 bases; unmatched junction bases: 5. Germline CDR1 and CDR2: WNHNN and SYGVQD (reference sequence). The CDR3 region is CASSEGTVFNEQFF. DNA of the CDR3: TGCGCCAGCAGTGAAGGGACAGTATTCAATGAGCAGTTCTTC.

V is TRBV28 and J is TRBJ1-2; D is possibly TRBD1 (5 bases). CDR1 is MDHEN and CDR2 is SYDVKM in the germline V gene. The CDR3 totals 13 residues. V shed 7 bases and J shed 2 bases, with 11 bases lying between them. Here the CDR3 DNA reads TGTGCCAGCAAACCCGGGGGGAACTATGGCTACACCTTC. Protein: CASKPGGNYGYTF.

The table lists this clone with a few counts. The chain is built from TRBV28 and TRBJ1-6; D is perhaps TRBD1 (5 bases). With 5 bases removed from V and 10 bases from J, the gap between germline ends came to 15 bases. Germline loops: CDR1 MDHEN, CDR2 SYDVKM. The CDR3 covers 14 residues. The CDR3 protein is CASSIPVQGSPLHF. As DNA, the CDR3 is TGTGCCAGCAGTATCCCAGTGCAGGGATCACCCCTCCACTTT.

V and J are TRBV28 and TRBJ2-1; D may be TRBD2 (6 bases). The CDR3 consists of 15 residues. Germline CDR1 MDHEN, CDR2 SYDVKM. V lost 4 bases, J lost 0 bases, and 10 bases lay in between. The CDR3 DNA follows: TGTGCCAGCAGTTGGGGGGTCAGCTCCTACAATGAGCAGTTCTTC. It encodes CASSWGVSSYNEQFF.

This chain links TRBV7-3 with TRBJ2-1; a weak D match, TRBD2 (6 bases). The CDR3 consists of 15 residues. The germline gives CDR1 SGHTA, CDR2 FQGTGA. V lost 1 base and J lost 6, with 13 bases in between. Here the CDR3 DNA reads TGTGCCAGCAGCTTAAATTCCGGGGGAGTCAATGAGCAGTTCTTC. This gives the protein CASSLNSGGVNEQFF.

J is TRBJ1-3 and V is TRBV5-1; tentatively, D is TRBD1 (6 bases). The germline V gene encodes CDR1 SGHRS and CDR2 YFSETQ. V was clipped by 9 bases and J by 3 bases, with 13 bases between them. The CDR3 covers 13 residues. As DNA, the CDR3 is TGCGCCACCTCGCCGGACAGTGGAAACACCATATATTTT. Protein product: CATSPDSGNTIYF. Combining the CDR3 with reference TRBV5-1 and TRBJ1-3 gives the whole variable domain KAGVTQTPRYLIKTRGQQVTLSCSPISGHRSVSWYQQTPGQGLQFLFEYFSETQRNKGNFPGRFSGRQFSNSRSEMNVSTLELGDSALYLCATSPDSGNTIYFGEGSWLTVV.

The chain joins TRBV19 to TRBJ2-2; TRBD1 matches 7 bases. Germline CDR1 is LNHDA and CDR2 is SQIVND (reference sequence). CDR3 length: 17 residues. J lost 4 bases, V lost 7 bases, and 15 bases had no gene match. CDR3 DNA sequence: TGTGCCAGTACCCTTGCCTACGGGACAGCTGGCACCGGGGAGCTGTTTTTT. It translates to CASTLAYGTAGTGELFF.

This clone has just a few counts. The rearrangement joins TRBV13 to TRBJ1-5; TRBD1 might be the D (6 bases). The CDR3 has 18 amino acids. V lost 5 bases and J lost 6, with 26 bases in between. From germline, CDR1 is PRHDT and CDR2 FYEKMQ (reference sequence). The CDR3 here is CASSQRATGTLTSQPQHF. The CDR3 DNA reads TGTGCCAGCAGCCAACGAGCGACAGGTACCCTCACGAGTCAGCCCCAGCATTTT.

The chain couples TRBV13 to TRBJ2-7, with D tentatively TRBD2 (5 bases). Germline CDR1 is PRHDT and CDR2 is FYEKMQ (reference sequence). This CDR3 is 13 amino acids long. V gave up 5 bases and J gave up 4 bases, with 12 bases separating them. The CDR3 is CASSTSTGYEQYF. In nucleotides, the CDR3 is TGTGCCAGCAGCACATCCACGGGATACGAGCAGTACTTC.

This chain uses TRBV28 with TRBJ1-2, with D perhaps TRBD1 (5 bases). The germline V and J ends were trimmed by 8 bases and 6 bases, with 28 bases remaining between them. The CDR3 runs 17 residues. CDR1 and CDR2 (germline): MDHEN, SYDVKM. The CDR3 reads CASVVPDSLSIRDGYTF. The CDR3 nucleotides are TGTGCCAGCGTTGTCCCCGACAGCCTAAGTATCCGCGATGGCTACACCTTC.

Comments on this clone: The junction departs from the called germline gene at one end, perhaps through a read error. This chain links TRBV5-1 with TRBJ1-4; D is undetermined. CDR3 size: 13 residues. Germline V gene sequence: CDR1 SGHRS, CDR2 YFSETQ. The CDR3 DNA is TGCGCCAGCAGCCCGGAGACGGGAGGTGGTGGGGTTTTT. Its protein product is CASSPETGGGGVF. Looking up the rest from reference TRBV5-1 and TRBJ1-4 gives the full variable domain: KAGVTQTPRYLIKTRGQQVTLSCSPISGHRSVSWYQQTPGQGLQFLFEYFSETQRNKGNFPGRFSGRQFSNSRSEMNVSTLELGDSALYLCASSPETGGGGVFGSGTQLSVL.

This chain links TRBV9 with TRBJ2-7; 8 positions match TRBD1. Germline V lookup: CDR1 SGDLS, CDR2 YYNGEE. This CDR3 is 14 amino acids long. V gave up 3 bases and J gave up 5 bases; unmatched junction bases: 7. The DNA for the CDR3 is TGTGCCAGCAGCGCCCGACAGGGGCTCAACGAGCAGTACTTC. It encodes CASSARQGLNEQYF. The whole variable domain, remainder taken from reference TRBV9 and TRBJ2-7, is DSGVTQTPKHLITATGQRVTLRCSPRSGDLSVYWYQQSLDQGLQFLIQYYNGEERAKGNILERFSAQQFPDLHSELNLSSLELGDSALYFCASSARQGLNEQYFGPGTRLTVT.

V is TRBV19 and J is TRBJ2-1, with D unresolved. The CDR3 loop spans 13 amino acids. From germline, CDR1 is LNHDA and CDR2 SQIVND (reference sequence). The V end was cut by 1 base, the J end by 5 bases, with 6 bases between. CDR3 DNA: TGTGCCAGTAGTATAGGAGTCGACAATGAGCAGTTCTTC. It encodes CASSIGVDNEQFF.

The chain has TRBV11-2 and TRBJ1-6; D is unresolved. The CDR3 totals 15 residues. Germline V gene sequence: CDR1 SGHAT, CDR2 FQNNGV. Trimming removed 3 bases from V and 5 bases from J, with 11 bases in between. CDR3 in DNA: TGTGCCAGCAGCTTTAGGTACGGGGATAATTCACCCCTCCACTTT. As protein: CASSFRYGDNSPLHF.

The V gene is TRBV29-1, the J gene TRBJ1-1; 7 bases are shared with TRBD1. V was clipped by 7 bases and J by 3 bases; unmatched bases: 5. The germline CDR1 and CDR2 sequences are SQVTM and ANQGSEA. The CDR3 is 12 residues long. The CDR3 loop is CSARQGDTEAFF. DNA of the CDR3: TGCAGCGCTCGACAGGGAGACACTGAAGCTTTCTTT.

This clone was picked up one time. The CDR3, as DNA: TGTGCCAGCAGCCCTGCTGTAAGCCGTGGCACCGGGGAGCTGTTTTTT. This encodes CASSPAVSRGTGELFF. This rearrangement joins TRBV3-1 (or the pseudogene TRBV3-2) to TRBJ2-2, with unresolved D. Germline CDR1 and CDR2: LGHDT and YNNKEL (reference sequence). The CDR3 runs to 16 residues. The germline V and J ends were trimmed by 4 bases and 4 bases, with 16 bases remaining between them.

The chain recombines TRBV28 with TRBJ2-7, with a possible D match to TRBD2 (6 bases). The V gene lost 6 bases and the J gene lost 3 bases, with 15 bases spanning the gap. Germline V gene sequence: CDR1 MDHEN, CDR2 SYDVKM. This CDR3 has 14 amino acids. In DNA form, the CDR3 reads TGTGCCAGCAGAGCCCGACCCGGGGGCTACGAGCAGTACTTC. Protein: CASRARPGGYEQYF.

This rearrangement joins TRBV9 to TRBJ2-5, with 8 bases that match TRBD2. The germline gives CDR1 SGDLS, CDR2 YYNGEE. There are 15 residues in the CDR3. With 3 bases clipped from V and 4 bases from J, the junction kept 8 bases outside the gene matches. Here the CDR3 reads CASSASGSFRETQYF. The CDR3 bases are TGTGCCAGCAGCGCCAGCGGGAGCTTCAGAGAGACCCAGTACTTC.

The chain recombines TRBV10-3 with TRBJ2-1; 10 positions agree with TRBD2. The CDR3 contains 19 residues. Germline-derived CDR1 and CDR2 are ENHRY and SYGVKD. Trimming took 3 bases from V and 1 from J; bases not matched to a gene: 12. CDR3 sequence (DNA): TGTGCCATCAGTGAACCCCAGTTTAGCGGGAGGATGTCCTACAATGAGCAGTTCTTC. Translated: CAISEPQFSGRMSYNEQFF.

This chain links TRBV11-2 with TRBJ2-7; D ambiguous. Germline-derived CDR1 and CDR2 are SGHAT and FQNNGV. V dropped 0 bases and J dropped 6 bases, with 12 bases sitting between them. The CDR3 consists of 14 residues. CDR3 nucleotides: TGTGCCAGCAGCTTAGATCTAAGGTGGAGCGAGCAGTACTTC. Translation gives CASSLDLRWSEQYF.

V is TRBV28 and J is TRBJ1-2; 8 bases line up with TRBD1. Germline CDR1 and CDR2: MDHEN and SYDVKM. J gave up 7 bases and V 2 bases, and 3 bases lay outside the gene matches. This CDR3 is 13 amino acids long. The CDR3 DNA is TGTGCCAGCAGTTTAGACAGGGGCGCTGGCTACACCTTC. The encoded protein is CASSLDRGAGYTF.

This CDR3 is CASSLDSGRGKLFF. The CDR3 nucleotides are TGTGCCAGCAGCTTAGACTCCGGCCGGGGGAAGCTGTTTTTT. This rearrangement joins TRBV7-9 to TRBJ1-4; possibly TRBD1 for D (5 bases). The CDR3 runs to 14 residues. Germline V gene sequence: CDR1 SEHNR, CDR2 FQNEAQ (reference sequence). Trimming left V 1 base short and J 14 bases short, with 17 bases between.

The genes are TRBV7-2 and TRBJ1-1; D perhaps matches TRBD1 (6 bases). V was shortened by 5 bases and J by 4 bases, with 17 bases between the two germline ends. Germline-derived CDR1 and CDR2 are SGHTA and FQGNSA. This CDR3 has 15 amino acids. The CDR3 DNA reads TGTGCCAGCAGCACTGACCGGGACACCACCACTGAAGCTTTCTTT. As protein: CASSTDRDTTTEAFF.

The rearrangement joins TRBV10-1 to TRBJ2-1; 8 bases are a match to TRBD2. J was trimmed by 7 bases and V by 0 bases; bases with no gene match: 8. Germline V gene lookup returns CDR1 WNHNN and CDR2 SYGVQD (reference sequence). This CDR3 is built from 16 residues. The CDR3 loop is CASSESMSGSGNEQFF. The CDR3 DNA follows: TGCGCCAGCAGTGAGTCGATGAGCGGGAGTGGAAATGAGCAGTTCTTC.

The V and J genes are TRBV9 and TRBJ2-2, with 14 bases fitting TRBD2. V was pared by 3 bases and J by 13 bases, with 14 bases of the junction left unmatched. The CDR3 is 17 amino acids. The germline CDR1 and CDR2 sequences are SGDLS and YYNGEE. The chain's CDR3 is CASSASLPGLAGVGLFF. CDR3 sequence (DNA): TGTGCCAGCAGCGCTTCTCTACCGGGACTAGCGGGAGTTGGGCTGTTTTTT.

In DNA form, the CDR3 reads TGTGCCAGCAGCATATTCGACAGGGAGAATTCACCCCTCCACTTT. This encodes CASSIFDRENSPLHF. The chain has TRBV5-4 and TRBJ1-6; 7 bases agree with TRBD1. The CDR3 runs to 15 residues. Germline V gene sequence: CDR1 SGHNT, CDR2 YYREEE (reference sequence). J was trimmed by 7 bases and V by 4 bases; bases with no gene match: 8. Looking up the rest from reference TRBV5-4 and TRBJ1-6 gives the full variable domain: ETGVTQSPTHLIKTRGQQVTLRCSSQSGHNTVSWYQQALGQGPQFIFQYYREEENGRGNFPPRFSGLQFPNYSSELNVNALELDDSALYLCASSIFDRENSPLHFGNGTRLTVT.